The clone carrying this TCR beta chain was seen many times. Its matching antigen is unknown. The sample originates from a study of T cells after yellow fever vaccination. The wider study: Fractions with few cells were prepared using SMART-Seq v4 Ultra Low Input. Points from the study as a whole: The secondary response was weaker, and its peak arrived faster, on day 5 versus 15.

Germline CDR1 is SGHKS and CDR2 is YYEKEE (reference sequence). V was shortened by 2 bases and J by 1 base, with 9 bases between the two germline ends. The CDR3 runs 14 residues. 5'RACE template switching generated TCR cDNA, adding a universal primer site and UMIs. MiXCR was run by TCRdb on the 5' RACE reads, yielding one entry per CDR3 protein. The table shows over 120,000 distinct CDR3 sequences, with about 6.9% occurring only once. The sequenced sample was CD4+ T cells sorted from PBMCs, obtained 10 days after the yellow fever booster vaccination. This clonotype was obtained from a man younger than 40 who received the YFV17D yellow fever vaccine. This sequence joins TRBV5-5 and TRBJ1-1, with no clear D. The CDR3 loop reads CASSFPSGNTEAFF. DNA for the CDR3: TGTGCCAGCAGCTTCCCGTCCGGGAACACTGAAGCTTTCTTT.